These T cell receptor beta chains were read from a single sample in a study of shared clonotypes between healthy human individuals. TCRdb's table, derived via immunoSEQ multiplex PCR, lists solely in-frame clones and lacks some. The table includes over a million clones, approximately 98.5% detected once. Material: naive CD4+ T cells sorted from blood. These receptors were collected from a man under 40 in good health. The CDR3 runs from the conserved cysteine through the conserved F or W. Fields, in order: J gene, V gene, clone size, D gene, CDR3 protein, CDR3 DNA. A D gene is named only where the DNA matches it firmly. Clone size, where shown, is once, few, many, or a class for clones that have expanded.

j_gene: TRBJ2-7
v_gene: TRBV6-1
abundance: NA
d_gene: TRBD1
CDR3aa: CASSNRGPPYEQYF
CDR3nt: TGTGCCAGCAGCAACAGGGGGCCTCCCTACGAGCAGTACTTC

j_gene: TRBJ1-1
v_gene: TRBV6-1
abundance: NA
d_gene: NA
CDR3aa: CASTLLTGKAFF
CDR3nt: TGTGCCAGCACCCTCCTTACAGGTAAAGCTTTCTTT

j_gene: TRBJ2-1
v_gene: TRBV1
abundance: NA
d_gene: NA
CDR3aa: CTSSQGTESSYNEQFF
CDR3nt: TGCACCAGCAGCCAAGGGACAGAGAGCTCCTACAATGAGCAGTTCTTC

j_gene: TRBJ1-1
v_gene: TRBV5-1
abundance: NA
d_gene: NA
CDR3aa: CASSLMGSDTEAFF
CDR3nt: TGCGCCAGCAGCTTGATGGGGTCGGACACTGAAGCTTTCTTT

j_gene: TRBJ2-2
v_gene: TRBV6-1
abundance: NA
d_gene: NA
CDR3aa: CASSTDTGFGELFF
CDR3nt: TGTGCCAGCAGTACTGACACAGGGTTCGGGGAGCTGTTTTTT

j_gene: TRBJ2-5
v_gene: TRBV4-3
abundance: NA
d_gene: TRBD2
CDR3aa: CASSTHPGTSGETQYF
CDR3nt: TGCGCCAGCAGCACCCACCCCGGGACTAGTGGAGAGACCCAGTACTTC

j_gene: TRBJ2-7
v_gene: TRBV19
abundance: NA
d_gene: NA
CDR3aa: CASRSGSSYEQYF
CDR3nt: TGTGCCAGTAGGTCCGGGAGCTCCTACGAGCAGTACTTC

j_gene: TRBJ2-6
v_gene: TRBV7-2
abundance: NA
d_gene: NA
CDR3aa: CASSTDQSGANVLTF
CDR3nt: TGTGCCAGCAGCACCGACCAGTCTGGGGCCAACGTCCTGACTTTC

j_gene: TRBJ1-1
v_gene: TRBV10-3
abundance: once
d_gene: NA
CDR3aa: CATLNRDRNTEAFF
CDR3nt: TGTGCCACTTTAAATCGAGATCGTAACACTGAAGCTTTCTTT

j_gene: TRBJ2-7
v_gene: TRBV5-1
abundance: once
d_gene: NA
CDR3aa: CASRTLDLREQYF
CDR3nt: TGCGCCAGCAGGACATTGGATCTACGAGAGCAGTACTTC

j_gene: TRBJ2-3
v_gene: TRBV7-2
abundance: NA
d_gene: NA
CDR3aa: CASSLAGRGRLTDTQYF
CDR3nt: TGTGCCAGCAGCTTAGCGGGGAGAGGCCGCCTAACAGATACGCAGTATTTT

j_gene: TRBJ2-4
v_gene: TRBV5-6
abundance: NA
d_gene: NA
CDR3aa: CASALFRTLAKNIQYF
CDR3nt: TGTGCCAGCGCGCTATTCCGAACTCTAGCCAAAAACATTCAGTACTTC

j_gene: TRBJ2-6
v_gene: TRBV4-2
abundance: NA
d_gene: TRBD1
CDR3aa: CASSVRGQGSPSGANVLTF
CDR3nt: TGTGCCAGCAGCGTACGGGGACAGGGGTCACCCTCTGGGGCCAACGTCCTGACTTTC

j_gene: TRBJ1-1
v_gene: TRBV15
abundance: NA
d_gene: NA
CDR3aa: CATSRDAVEAFF
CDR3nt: TGTGCCACCAGCAGAGACGCGGTAGAAGCTTTCTTT

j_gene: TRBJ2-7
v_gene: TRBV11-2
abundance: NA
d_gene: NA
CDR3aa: CASSFTGNPIEQYF
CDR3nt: TGTGCCAGCAGCTTCACCGGGAACCCCATCGAGCAGTACTTC

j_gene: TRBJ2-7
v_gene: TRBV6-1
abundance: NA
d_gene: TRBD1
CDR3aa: CASSADRGRYEQYF
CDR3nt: TGTGCCAGCAGTGCGGACAGGGGGAGATACGAGCAGTACTTC

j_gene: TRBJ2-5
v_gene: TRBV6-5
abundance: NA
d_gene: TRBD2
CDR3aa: CASSPLGGEQETQYF
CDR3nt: TGTGCCAGCAGTCCCCTGGGAGGGGAGCAAGAGACCCAGTACTTC

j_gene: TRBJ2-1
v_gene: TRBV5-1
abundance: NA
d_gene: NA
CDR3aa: CASSATMRGYNEQFF
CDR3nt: TGCGCCAGCAGCGCCACAATGAGGGGTTACAATGAGCAGTTCTTC

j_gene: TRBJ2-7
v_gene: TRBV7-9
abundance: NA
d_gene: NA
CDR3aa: CASSVSGALKQYF
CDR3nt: TGTGCCAGCAGCGTATCGGGGGCACTGAAGCAGTACTTC

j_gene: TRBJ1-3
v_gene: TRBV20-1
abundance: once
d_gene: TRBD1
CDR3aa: CSARVGTGRYF
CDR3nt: TGCAGTGCTAGGGTCGGGACAGGGAGATATTTT

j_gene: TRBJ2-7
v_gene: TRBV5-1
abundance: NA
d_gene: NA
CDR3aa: CASSLPVGGVSYEQYF
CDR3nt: TGCGCCAGCAGCCTCCCGGTAGGGGGAGTCTCCTACGAGCAGTACTTC

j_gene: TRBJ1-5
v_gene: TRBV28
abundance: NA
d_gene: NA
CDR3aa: CASSLPLRDQPQHF
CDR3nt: TGTGCCAGCAGTTTACCCCTTCGGGACCAGCCCCAGCATTTT

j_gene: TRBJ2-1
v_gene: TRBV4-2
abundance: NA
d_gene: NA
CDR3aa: CASSQDNFTEGDEQFF
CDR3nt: TGTGCCAGCAGCCAAGATAATTTTACTGAAGGAGATGAGCAGTTCTTC

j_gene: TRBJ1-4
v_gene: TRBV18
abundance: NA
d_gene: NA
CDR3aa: CASSPTGGVGEKLFF
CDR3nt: TGTGCCAGCTCACCCACAGGAGGTGTGGGTGAAAAACTGTTTTTT

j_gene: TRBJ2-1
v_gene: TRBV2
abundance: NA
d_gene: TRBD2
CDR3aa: CASSESSGDEQFF
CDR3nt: TGTGCCAGCAGTGAGAGTAGCGGGGATGAGCAGTTCTTC

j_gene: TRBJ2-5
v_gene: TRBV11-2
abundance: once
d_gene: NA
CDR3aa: CASSPTGFLGETQYF
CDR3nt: TGTGCCAGCAGCCCTACAGGGTTTTTGGGAGAGACCCAGTACTTC

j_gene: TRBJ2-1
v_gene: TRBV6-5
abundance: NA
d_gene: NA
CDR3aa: CASRDSVFNEQFF
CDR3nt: TGTGCCAGCAGGGACAGTGTGTTCAATGAGCAGTTCTTC

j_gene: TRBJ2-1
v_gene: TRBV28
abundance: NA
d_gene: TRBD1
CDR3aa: CASTDRGRSYNEQFF
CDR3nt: TGTGCCAGTACAGACAGGGGCCGCTCCTACAATGAGCAGTTCTTC

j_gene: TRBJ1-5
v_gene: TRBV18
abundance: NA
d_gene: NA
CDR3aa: CASSPGQVYSNQPQHF
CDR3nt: TGTGCCAGCTCACCAGGGCAGGTATATAGCAATCAGCCCCAGCATTTT

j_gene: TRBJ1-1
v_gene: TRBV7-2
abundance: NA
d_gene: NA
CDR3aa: CASRLGWTEAFF
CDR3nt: TGTGCCAGCAGACTTGGGTGGACTGAAGCTTTCTTT

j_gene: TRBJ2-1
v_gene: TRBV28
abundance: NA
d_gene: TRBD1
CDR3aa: CASSPVRGHNEQFF
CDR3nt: TGTGCCAGCTCCCCGGTGAGGGGGCACAATGAGCAGTTCTTC

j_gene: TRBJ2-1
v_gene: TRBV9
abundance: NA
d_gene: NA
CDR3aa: CASSVQSGGEQFF
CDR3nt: TGTGCCAGCAGCGTTCAAAGTGGGGGTGAGCAGTTCTTC

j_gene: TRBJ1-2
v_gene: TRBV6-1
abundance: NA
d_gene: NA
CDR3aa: CASSERGRSPGYTF
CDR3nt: TGTGCCAGCAGTGAGAGAGGACGCAGTCCTGGCTACACCTTC

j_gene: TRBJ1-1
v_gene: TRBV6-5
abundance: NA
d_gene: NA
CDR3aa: CASSYATAGEPEAFF
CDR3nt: TGTGCCAGCAGTTACGCTACTGCAGGTGAGCCAGAAGCTTTCTTT

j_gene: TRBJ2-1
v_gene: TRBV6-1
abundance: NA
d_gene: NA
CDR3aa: CASSEQGNEQFF
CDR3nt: TGTGCCAGCAGTGAGCAGGGCAATGAGCAGTTCTTC

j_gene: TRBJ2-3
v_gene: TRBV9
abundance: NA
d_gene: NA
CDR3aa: CASRPPAAFNTDTQYF
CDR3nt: TGTGCCAGCAGGCCTCCGGCAGCGTTTAACACAGATACGCAGTATTTT

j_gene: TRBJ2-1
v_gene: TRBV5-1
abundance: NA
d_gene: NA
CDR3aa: CASSPGSDSYNEQFF
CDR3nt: TGCGCCAGCAGCCCCGGGAGTGATTCCTACAATGAGCAGTTCTTC

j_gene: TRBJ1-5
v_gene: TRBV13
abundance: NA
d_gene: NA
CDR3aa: CASSFGQINQPQHF
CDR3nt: TGTGCCAGCAGCTTCGGGCAGATCAATCAGCCCCAGCATTTT

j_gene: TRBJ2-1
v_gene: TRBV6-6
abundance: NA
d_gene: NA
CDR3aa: CASSYLGSTYNEQFF
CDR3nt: TGTGCCAGCAGTTACCTAGGCAGCACCTACAATGAGCAGTTCTTC

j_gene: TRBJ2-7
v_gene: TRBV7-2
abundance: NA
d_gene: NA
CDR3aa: CASSLAMGVVSHEQYF
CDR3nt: TGTGCCAGCAGCTTAGCGATGGGGGTTGTTTCCCACGAGCAGTACTTC

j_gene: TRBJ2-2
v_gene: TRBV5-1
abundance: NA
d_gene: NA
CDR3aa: CASSLAPAANTGELFF
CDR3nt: TGCGCCAGCAGCTTGGCCCCGGCGGCGAACACCGGGGAGCTGTTTTTT

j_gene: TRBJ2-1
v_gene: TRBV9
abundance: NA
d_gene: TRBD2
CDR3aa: CASSVGLADHNEQFF
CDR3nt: TGTGCCAGCAGCGTAGGGCTAGCGGACCACAATGAGCAGTTCTTC

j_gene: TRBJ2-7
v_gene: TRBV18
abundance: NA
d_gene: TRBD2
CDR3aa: CASSPIPGLAGLYYEQYF
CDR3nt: TGTGCCAGCTCACCAATTCCGGGACTAGCGGGACTTTACTACGAGCAGTACTTC

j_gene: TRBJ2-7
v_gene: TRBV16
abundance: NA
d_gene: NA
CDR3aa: CASSHSQDRTYEQYF
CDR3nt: TGTGCCAGCAGCCATAGCCAAGACAGGACCTACGAGCAGTACTTC

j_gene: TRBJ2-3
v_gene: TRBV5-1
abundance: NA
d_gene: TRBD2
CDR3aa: CASSLRAGGYDTQYF
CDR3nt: TGCGCCAGCAGCCTGCGAGCGGGAGGGTACGATACGCAGTATTTT

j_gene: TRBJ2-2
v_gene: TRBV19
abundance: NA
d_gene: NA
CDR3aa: CASSIDLRGRGTGELFF
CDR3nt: TGTGCCAGTAGTATAGATCTCCGGGGGAGAGGGACCGGGGAGCTGTTTTTT

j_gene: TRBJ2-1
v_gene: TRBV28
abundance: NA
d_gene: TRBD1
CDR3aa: CASSPGQGLSREQFF
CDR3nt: TGTGCCAGCAGCCCTGGACAGGGCTTATCACGTGAGCAGTTCTTC

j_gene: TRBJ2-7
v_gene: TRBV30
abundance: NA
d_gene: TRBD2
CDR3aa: CAWSNLGGRASF
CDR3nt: TGTGCCTGGAGCAATCTTGGCGGGAGGGCGTCTTTC

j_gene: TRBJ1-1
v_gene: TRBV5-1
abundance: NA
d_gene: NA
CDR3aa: CASSLGQGSGEAFF
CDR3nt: TGCGCCAGCAGCTTGGGGCAGGGGTCAGGTGAAGCTTTCTTT